This T cell receptor (beta chain) was recorded in a study of cytomegalovirus exposure and HLA in healthy donors (dated by TCRdb to 2016 to 2017). Some background on the complete study: In an earlier analysis of under 750 of the donors, about 270 Gb of sequence data and 100 million or so unique TCR beta sequences from roughly 200 million T cells were reported. To predict cytomegalovirus infection status, the study brought together high-throughput TCR immunosequencing, statistical association of individual TCRs with disease status, and machine learning. All discovery cohort repertoires had been generated using a single sequencing platform. Several DR-DQ haplotypes were handled as single units for association and clustering because linkage in the cohort was strong. Roughly 320 gigabases of sequencing data and 70 million to 95 million unique TCR sequences made up an early release that covered around 640 HLA-typed donors. In the later analysis, no new phenotypic data were used to find candidate immune exposures; instead, reliance was placed on TCR beta sequences and their occurrence across donors. Of the 300 to 400 genotyped donors, over 65% fell in the genetic ancestry cluster associated with self-reported Caucasian donors. Among roughly 370 genotyped donors of the cohort, an average of around 240,000 unique TCR beta nucleotide sequences were sequenced per donor, approximately 20% of them non-productive. HLA typing included class I and class II loci at four-digit resolution. Besides the first cohort of around 700 subjects, a separate validation cohort made up of roughly 120 different subjects was used. A later genetic analysis took genome-wide SNP genotypes for about 65% of the 666 donors and used that subset as a discovery cohort. The T cell repertoires of 666 subjects were profiled by immunosequencing and related to cytomegalovirus serostatus. Typing coverage varied by locus: roughly 629-640 donors for A, B, C, DRB1 and DQB1; around 560 for DQA1; 600 to 610 for DPA1; 450 to 480 for DPB1. To study patterns of TCR occurrence, a later analysis re-analyzed previously published TCR beta repertoires from 500 to 850 donors and added high-resolution HLA genotyping. The study aimed to test whether cataloging public T cell receptors could reveal signatures of past pathogen exposure. Alongside the repertoire data, information on donor age, sex, ethnicity and CMV serostatus was compiled. In an earlier analysis of 587 of the donors, high-throughput TCR beta sequencing was used to judge whether each TCR beta V gene segment behaved as functional or pseudogenic.

Receptor libraries were prepared by the immunoSEQ multiplex PCR assay. For the multiplex PCR, a mixture combining 60 forward primers for TCR Vbeta segments and 13 reverse primers for TCR Jbeta segments was used. Amplification of the CDR3 region of rearranged TCR beta genes was performed with a multiplex PCR assay on genomic DNA. Amplified TCR beta libraries were sequenced as 87-base-pair reads on the Illumina HiSeq System. As for the authors' bioinformatics: A later analysis tallied some 79 million unique TCR beta chains across the 666 repertoires, and about 10 million of those chains were shared by two or more donors. A nearest-neighbor algorithm error-corrected the raw reads and collapsed the reads into unique sequences, merging closely related sequences to remove PCR and sequencing errors. Alignment of CDR3 sequences to IMGT reference sequences was used to assign V, D and J gene segments. For a sequence to be retained, a match of at least six nucleotides to both a V gene segment and a J gene segment was required. Rearrangements were called productive when the CDR3 lacked stop codons and stayed in frame with V and J; all others were non-productive. CDR3 was defined by IMGT convention, running from the second conserved V-encoded cysteine to the conserved J-encoded phenylalanine. The earlier analysis of 587 of the donors excluded any sequence lacking an unambiguous match to a single V gene segment. In an earlier analysis of several hundred of the donors, V segments were called functional above 56.7% productive rearrangements and were called segregating when the between-donor standard deviation exceeded 5%. To diagnose cytomegalovirus status from the catalog of TCR beta chain sequences, a statistical classification framework was built. A later analysis assigned V and J genes by comparing TCR nucleotide sequences with IMGT/GENE-DB human TR gene sequences. The TCRdist pipeline was used in a later analysis to assign CDR3 sequences and most-parsimonious VDJ recombination scenarios. In a later analysis, every TCR beta chain was defined by the combination of its CDR3 amino acid sequence and its V-gene family, and reads without a unique V-gene family were dropped. As a way to deal with suspected cross-contamination and a sequencing artifact, a later analysis dropped 592 nucleotide sequences that were highly shared and had low generation probability. For each public chain, a later analysis derived a clonal expansion index from normalized ranks of inferred template counts within each repertoire. Generation probabilities in a later analysis came from a VDJ recombination model fitted to out-of-frame rearrangements, and those results were checked against IGoR. In a later analysis, TCR-TCR, TCR-HLA and TCR-CMV co-occurrence was scored with hypergeometric tests, and a repertoire-size bias correction was applied to TCR pairs. False discovery rates were estimated in a later analysis by permuting HLA or CMV assignments 20 times. In a later analysis, co-occurring TCRs were grouped using DBSCAN, and TCRdist sequence similarity was added for clustering within HLA-allele-positive subsets. Repertoires with fewer than 30,000 or more than 120,000 public chains were left out of co-occurrence clustering, as were a few repertoires with anomalous nucleotide sharing. TCRdb took this table from immuneACCESS and kept in-frame rearrangements with V and J called. Such tables lack part of the clones; where checked against another copy, unresolved V genes explain under half of the gap, and the rest is unexplained. V and J calls and clone size are as listed in that table; D and trimming were resolved from the DNA. This sample's table lists about 75,000 clones. In total, the top ten clones hold about 3.8% of the sample.

As regards this clone: The antigen it recognizes is unknown.

The cohort consisted of 666 healthy bone marrow donors. Cohort members were all nominally healthy when sampled, although unrecorded immune exposures were likely present. The donor tested CMV seropositive, placing the donor among the 250 to 350 seropositive members of the cohort. A peripheral blood sample was collected from each donor, and TCR beta sequencing was performed on peripheral blood mononuclear cells. Genomic DNA was extracted from the blood cell samples with the Qiagen DNeasy Blood Extraction Kit. Overall study outcomes, separate from this receptor: In this cohort, only TCR beta chains were sequenced, and detectable features were limited by the absence of alpha or paired-chain data. In the study, some 160 TCR beta chains were listed as associated with cytomegalovirus. In a later analysis, HLA-associated TCR beta chains showed more clonal expansion and lower generation probabilities than non-associated chains that were equally common. Sequencing depth was assumed to be roughly uniform across donors in the presence/absence analyses, though that assumption may not hold. Most TCR sequences were seen in very few donors, while some public TCRs were found in many individuals. According to a later analysis, most CMV-associated TCR beta chains appeared to be HLA-restricted, and the HLA associations seemed to be driven largely by CMV exposure. Because counts were too low, some 16 rarely observed V segments, including chromosome 9 orphons, were excluded from the earlier analysis of 587 of the donors. Because HLA typing was unavailable for some donors at each locus, only the typed subset was used in association tests. CMV serostatus was the only immune exposure information available for the cohort. A later analysis associated roughly 17,000 TCR beta sequences with specific HLA alleles at a false discovery rate of 0.05. In a later analysis, several top co-occurrence clusters were reported to appear linked to parvovirus B19, influenza, CMV and Epstein-Barr virus. A further reported finding was that TCR beta sequences accurately predicted the HLA-A and HLA-B alleles for most subjects in the first cohort. According to a later genetic analysis, donors in an Asian-associated ancestry cluster had fewer N-insertions in productive TCRs than the roughly 670-donor mean. The sequencing pipeline was judged likely to have produced a cluster of highly shared sequence variants as a technical artifact. The classifier was reported to diagnose cytomegalovirus status with high specificity and sensitivity in both the original cohort and the validation cohort. In an earlier analysis of fewer than 700 of the donors, most TCR beta V segments appeared in productive rearrangements about 90% or about 30% of the time, broadly matching IMGT annotations. Correlated functional status among segregating V segments might reflect linkage disequilibrium, but an unknown experimental factor could not be ruled out. A later genetic analysis associated a missense DCLRE1C variant with V-gene and J-gene trimming of TCR beta chains, and an independent cohort replicated the association. Strong co-occurrence of HLA alleles, especially DR and DQ, made assigning TCR associations to individual alleles difficult. It was suggested by the authors that the approach could potentially be generalized to other disease states and immunological phenotypes. A few of the identified cytomegalovirus-associated TCR beta chains were confirmed in vitro to be specific for cytomegalovirus antigens. According to a later analysis, TCR association rates differed among HLA loci, with DRB1 alleles showing the most associated TCRs and HLA-C alleles showing the fewest.

Input material: PBMCs. This sequence originates from a young man in good health and CMV-seropositive.

The CDR3 region: CAISEKGAKYSGNTIYF. In nucleotide form, the sequence is TGTGCCATCAGTGAAAAGGGGGCGAAGTACTCTGGAAACACCATATATTTT. The sequence joins TRBV10-3 to TRBJ1-3; the central 7 bases match TRBD1. The CDR3 goes from the cysteine to the phenylalanine over 17 residues. Only the CDR3 region is kept as DNA, spanning 51 bases read in frame from base 1. Reading the germline V gene gives CDR1 ENHRY and CDR2 SYGVKD. The germline V and J ends show losses of 3 bases and 0 bases respectively, and no gene match explains 8 bases of the junction.